Sequencing of this TCR beta chain was carried out in a study of T cells in Graves' hyperthyroidism and ophthalmopathy. This clonotype appeared many times. Subjects with ophthalmopathy showed a Clinical Activity Score no lower than 3, a NOSPECS grade no lower than 4, and a duration shorter than 3 months. V was pared by 5 bases and J by 5 bases, with 10 bases of the junction left unmatched. The germline V gene has CDR1 MNHEY and CDR2 SMNVEV (reference sequence). The CDR3 has 15 residues. RNA transcripts were the template for amplifying TCR beta CDR3 regions. In the first-round RT-PCR of the TCR CDR3, the HTBI primer set was used. Each CDR3 protein gets one entry after TCRdb re-called the multiplex PCR reads with MiXCR. The repertoire includes 310,000 or so distinct CDR3 sequences, 15% to 20% of them detected once, and less than 70% sits in the top ten.

This rearrangement joins TRBV27 to TRBJ2-5; 8 bases are a match to TRBD1. The sequenced sample was blood. This receptor was taken from a woman aged 55-70 years with Graves' ophthalmopathy. The CDR3, as DNA: TGTGCCAGCAGTCACGGACAGGGTCCCTTCGAGACCCAGTACTTC. Protein sequence: CASSHGQGPFETQYF.